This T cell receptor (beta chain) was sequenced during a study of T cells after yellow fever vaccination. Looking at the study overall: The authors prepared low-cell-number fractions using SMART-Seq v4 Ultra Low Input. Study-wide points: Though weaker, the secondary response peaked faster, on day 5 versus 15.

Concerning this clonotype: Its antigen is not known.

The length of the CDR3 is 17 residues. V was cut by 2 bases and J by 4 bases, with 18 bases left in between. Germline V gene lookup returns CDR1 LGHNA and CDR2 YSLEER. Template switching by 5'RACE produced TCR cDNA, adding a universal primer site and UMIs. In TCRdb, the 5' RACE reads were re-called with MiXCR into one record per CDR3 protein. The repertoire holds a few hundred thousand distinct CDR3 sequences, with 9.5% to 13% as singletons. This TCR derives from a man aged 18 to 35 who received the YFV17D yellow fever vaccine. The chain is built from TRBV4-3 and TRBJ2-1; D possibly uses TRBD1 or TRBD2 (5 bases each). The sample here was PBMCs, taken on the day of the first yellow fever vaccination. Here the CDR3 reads CASSQISFGTQYNEQFF. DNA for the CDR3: TGCGCCAGCAGCCAAATAAGTTTCGGGACGCAATACAATGAGCAGTTCTTC.